This passage covers 9 T cell receptor beta chains from one sample sequenced in a study of blood T cell repertoires in COVID-19. Sequencing used immunoSEQ multiplex PCR; TCRdb keeps in-frame clones, though not all of them. The repertoire consists of over 150,000 clones, with approximately 80% occurring once and the leading ten covering about 12%. Input material: peripheral blood. Receptors originate from a woman aged 55-69 years with COVID-19, enrolled during active disease.

This sequence joins TRBV21-1 and TRBJ1-2; whether TRBD1, the table's D call, matches the DNA was not checked. TRBV21-1 counts as a pseudogene. This CDR3 is 16 amino acids long. CDR3 protein: CASSKVQARNDYGYTF. The CDR3 DNA reads TGTGCCAGCAGCAAAGTGCAGGCCAGAAACGACTATGGCTACACCTTC.

V usage is TRBV7-9 and J usage is TRBJ1-5; no clear D gene. V lost 6 bases and J lost 0, with 12 bases in between. This CDR3 contains 15 residues. From germline, CDR1 is SEHNR and CDR2 FQNEAQ (reference sequence). CDR3 residues: CASSSDDYSNQPQHF. The DNA for the CDR3 is TGTGCCAGCAGTTCGGACGACTATAGCAATCAGCCCCAGCATTTT.

This clone was recorded once. The chain has TRBV5-1 and TRBJ1-2; 7 nucleotides align to TRBD1. Germline CDR1 and CDR2: SGHRS and YFSETQ. This CDR3 spans 15 amino acids. After removal of 0 bases from V and 3 bases from J, the junction contained 5 bases not matched to a gene. CDR3 coding DNA: TGCGCCAGCAGCTTGGACAGGGGAATGCACTATGGCTACACCTTC. Encoded protein: CASSLDRGMHYGYTF.

The chain has TRBV18 and TRBJ1-4, with a weak D call TRBD1 (5 bases). This CDR3 has 14 residues. V was pared by 4 bases and J by 5 bases, with 11 bases between. Germline V CDR1 and CDR2: KGHSH, LQKENI. Here the CDR3 DNA reads TGTGCCAGCTCACTGGGACTGATGAATGAAAAACTGTTTTTT. Amino acids: CASSLGLMNEKLFF.

J is TRBJ1-1 and V is TRBV25-1; TRBD1 aligns across 8 bases. CDR3 length: 14 residues. V gave up 7 bases and J gave up 3 bases; unmatched junction bases: 7. Germline CDR1 and CDR2: MGHDK and SYGVNS. Written as DNA, the CDR3 is TGTGCCAGCACCCCCTGGGGACAGGACACTGAAGCTTTCTTT. It translates to CASTPWGQDTEAFF.

The rearrangement uses TRBV5-1 and TRBJ2-5; TRBD1 is a possible D gene (6 bases). The ends were cut back, 1 base at V and 1 base at J, with 11 bases in the middle. The CDR3 totals 15 residues. Germline values: CDR1 SGHRS, CDR2 YFSETQ. The CDR3 DNA sequence: TGCGCCAGCAGCTTGAGGACAGCCGGCCAAGAGACCCAGTACTTC. Its protein is CASSLRTAGQETQYF.

As DNA, the CDR3 is TGTGCCATCTCAGAAGGGGGGGGCTTGGGCTATGGCTACACCTTC. The encoded protein is CAISEGGGLGYGYTF. The chain couples TRBV10-3 to TRBJ1-2; TRBD1 is a possible D gene (6 bases). Per germline, CDR1 ENHRY and CDR2 SYGVKD. V shed 8 bases and J shed 4 bases, with 20 bases lying between them. The CDR3 loop spans 15 amino acids.

The chain carries TRBV13 and TRBJ2-3, with D possibly TRBD2 on 6 matching bases. There are 14 residues in the CDR3. The V gene's germline CDR1 is PRHDT and CDR2 FYEKMQ (reference sequence). V lost 0 bases, J lost 6 bases, and 10 bases lay in between. In nucleotides, the CDR3 is TGTGCCAGCAGCTTAGGGCATCGGGGGGATACGCAGTATTTT. Translating gives CASSLGHRGDTQYF.

V gene TRBV4-2 combines with J gene TRBJ1-1; 9 bases are a match to TRBD1. Germline assignment: CDR1 LGHNA and CDR2 YNFKEQ. J gave up 4 bases and V 2 bases, and 14 bases lay outside the gene matches. This CDR3 has 18 residues. The chain's CDR3 is CASSQPPGQGTPRTEAFF. The CDR3 bases are TGTGCCAGCAGCCAACCACCGGGACAGGGAACTCCGCGCACTGAAGCTTTCTTT.